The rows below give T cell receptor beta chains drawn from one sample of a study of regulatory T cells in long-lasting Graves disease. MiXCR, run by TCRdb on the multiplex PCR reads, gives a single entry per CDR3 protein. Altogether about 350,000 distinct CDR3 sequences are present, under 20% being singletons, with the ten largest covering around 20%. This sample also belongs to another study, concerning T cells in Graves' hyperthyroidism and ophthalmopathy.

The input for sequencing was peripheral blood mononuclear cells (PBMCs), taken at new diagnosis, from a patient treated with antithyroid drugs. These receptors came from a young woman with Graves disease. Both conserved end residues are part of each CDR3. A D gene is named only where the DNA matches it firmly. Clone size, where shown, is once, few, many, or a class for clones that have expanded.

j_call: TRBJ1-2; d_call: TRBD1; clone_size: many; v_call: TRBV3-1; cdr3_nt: TGTGCCAGCAGCCTCCCCACCGGGACAGGGGGAGAAGGCTACACCTTC; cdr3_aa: CASSLPTGTGGEGYTF
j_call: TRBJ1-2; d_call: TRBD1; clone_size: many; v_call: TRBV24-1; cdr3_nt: TGTGCCACCAGTGATCCAGGACAGGGTTCGGCTGGCTACACCTTC; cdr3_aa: CATSDPGQGSAGYTF
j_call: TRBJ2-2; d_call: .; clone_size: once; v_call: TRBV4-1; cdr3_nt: TGCGCCAGCAGCCCTTACGAGAACACCGGGGAGCTGTTTTTT; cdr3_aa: CASSPYENTGELFF
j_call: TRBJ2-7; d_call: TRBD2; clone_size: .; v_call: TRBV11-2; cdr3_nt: TGTGCCAGCAGGAGAGACCTAGCGGGGGGCTACGAGCAGTACTTC; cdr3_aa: CASRRDLAGGYEQYF
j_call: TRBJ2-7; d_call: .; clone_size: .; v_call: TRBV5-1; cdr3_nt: TGCGCCAGCAGCTTAATCGGGGTTGGCGAGCAGTACTTC; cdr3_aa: CASSLIGVGEQYF
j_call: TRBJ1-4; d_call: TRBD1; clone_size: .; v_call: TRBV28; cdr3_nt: TGTGCCAGCAGTCCGACAAGGGGACAGGGGAATGAAAAACTGTTTTTT; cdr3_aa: CASSPTRGQGNEKLFF
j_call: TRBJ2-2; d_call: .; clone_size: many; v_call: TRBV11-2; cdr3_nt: TGTGCCAGCAGCTCAACAGACACCGGGGAGCTGTTTTTT; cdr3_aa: CASSSTDTGELFF
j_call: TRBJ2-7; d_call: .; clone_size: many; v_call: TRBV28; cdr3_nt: TGTGCCAGCAGTTTATGGCGCAGCAACGAGCAGTACTTC; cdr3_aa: CASSLWRSNEQYF
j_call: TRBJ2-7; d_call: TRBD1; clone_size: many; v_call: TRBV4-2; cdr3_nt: TGTGCCAGCAGCCAAGAAGTAGGACAGGGGTACGAGCAGTACTTC; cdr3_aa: CASSQEVGQGYEQYF
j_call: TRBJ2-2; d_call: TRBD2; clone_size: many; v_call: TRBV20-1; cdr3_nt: TGCAGTGCTAGTAAATCCGGGACTAGCGAGAACACCGGGGAGCTGTTTTTT; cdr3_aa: CSASKSGTSENTGELFF
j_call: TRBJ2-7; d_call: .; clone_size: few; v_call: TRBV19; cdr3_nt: TGTGCCAGTAGTATAGACAGCTCACCTCCCTACGAGCAGTACTTC; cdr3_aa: CASSIDSSPPYEQYF
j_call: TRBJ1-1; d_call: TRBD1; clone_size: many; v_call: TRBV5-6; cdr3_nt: TGTGCCAGCAGCTGGGGACAGGGATCATCTGAAGCTTTCTTT; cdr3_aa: CASSWGQGSSEAFF
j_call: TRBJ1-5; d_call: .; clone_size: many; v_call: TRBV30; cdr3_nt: TGTGCCTGGAGTACGGGAGTCCTTAGCAATCAGCCCCAGCATTTT; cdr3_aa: CAWSTGVLSNQPQHF
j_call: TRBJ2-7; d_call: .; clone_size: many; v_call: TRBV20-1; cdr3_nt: TGCAGTGCTAGCCCCGGGACTGCCTACGAGCAGTACTTC; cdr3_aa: CSASPGTAYEQYF